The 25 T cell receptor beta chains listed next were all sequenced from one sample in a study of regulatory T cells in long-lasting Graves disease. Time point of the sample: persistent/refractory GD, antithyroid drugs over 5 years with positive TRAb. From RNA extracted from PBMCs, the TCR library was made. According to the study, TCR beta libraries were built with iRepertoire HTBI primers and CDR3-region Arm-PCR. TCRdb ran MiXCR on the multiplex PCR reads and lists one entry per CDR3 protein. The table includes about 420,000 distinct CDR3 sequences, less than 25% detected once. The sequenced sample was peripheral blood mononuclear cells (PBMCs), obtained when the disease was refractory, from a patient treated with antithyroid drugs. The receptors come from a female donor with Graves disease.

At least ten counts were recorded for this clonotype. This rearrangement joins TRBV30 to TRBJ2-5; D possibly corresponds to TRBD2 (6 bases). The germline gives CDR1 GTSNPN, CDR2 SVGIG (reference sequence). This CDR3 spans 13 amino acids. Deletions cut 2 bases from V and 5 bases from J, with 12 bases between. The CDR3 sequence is CAWSLLASETQYF. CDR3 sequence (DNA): TGTGCCTGGAGTTTGCTAGCGAGTGAGACCCAGTACTTC.

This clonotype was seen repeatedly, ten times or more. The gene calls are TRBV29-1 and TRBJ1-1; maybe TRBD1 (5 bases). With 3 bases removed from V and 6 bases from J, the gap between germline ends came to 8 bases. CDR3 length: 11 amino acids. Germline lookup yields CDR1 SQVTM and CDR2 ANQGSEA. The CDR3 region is CSVDGAPEAFF. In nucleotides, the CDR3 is TGCAGCGTTGATGGGGCCCCTGAAGCTTTCTTT.

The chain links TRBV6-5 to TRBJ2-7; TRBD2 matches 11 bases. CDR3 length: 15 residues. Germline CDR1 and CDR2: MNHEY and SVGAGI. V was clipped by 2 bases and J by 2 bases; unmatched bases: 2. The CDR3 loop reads CASSYVLAGAYEQYF. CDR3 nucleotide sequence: TGTGCCAGCAGTTACGTACTAGCGGGAGCCTACGAGCAGTACTTC.

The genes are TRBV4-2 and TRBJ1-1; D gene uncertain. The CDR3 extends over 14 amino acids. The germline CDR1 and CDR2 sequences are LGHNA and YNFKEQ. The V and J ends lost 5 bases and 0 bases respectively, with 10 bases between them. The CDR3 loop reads CASSSEGVNTEAFF. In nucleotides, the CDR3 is TGTGCCAGCAGCTCCGAAGGAGTGAACACTGAAGCTTTCTTT.

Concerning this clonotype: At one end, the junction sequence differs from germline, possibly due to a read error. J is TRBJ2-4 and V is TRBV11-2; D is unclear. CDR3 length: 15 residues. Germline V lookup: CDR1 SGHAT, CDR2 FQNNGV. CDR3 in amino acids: CASSLVATGKNIQYF. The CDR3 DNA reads TGTGCCAGCAGCTTAGTGGCGACTGGCAAAAATATTCAGTACTTC.

In DNA, the CDR3 is TGCAGTGCTAGAGAAGGGTTGGGTTCGGTGCCCGGGGAGCTGTTTTTT. As protein: CSAREGLGSVPGELFF. The chain carries TRBV20-1 and TRBJ2-2; no definite D call. This CDR3 has 16 amino acids. The germline V gene encodes CDR1 DFQATT and CDR2 SNEGSKA (reference sequence). V gave up 0 bases and J gave up 6 bases, with 17 bases separating them.

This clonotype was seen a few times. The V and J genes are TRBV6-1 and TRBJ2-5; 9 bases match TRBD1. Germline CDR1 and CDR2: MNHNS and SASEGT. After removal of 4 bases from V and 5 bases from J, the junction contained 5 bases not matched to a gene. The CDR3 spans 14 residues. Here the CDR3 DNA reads TGTGCCAGCAGTGTGACAGGGGGTGGGGAGACCCAGTACTTC. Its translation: CASSVTGGGETQYF.

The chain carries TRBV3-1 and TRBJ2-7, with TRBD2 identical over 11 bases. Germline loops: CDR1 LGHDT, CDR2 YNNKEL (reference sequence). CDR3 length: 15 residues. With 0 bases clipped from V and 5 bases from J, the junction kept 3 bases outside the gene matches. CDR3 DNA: TGTGCCAGCAGCCAAGATACTAGCGGGAGCCACGAGCAGTACTTC. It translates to CASSQDTSGSHEQYF.

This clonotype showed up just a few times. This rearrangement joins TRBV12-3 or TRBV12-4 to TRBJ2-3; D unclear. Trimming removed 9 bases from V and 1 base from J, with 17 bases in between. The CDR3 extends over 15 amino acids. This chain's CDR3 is CASQGRMIRTDTQYF. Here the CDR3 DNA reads TGTGCCAGTCAAGGACGGATGATCCGCACAGATACGCAGTATTTT.

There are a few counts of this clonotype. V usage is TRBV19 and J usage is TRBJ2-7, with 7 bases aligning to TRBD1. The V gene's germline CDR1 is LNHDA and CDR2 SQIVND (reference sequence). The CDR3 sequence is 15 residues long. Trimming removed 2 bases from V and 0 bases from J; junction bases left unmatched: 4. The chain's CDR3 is CASSITGQASYEQYF. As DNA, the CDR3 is TGTGCCAGTAGTATAACAGGACAGGCCTCCTACGAGCAGTACTTC.

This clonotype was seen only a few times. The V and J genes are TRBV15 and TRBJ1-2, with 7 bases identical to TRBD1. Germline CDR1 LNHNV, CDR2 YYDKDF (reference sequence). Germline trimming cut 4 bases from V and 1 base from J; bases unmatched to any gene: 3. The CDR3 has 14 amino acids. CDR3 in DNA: TGTGCCACCAGCATGGGACAGCTTAACTATGGCTACACCTTC. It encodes CATSMGQLNYGYTF.

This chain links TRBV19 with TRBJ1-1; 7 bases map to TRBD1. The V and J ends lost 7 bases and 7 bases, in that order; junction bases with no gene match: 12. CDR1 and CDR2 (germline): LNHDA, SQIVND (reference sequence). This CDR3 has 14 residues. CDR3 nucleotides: TGTGCCAGTAACCCGGACAGGACTAGAAATGAAGCTTTCTTT. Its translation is CASNPDRTRNEAFF.

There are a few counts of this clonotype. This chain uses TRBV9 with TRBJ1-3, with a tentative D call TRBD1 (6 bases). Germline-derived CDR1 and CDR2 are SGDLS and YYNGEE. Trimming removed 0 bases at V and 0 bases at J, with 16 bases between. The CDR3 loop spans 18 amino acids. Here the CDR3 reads CASSVARTADYSGNTIYF. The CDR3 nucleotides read TGTGCCAGCAGCGTAGCCCGGACAGCTGACTACTCTGGAAACACCATATATTTT. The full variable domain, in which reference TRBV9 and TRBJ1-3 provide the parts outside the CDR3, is DSGVTQTPKHLITATGQRVTLRCSPRSGDLSVYWYQQSLDQGLQFLIQYYNGEERAKGNILERFSAQQFPDLHSELNLSSLELGDSALYFCASSVARTADYSGNTIYFGEGSWLTVV.

The CDR3 reads CAWSSPELVGYNEQFF. Written as DNA, the CDR3 is TGTGCCTGGAGTTCCCCCGAGCTAGTCGGCTACAATGAGCAGTTCTTC. The chain combines TRBV30 with TRBJ2-1; D remains ambiguous. CDR3 length: 16 amino acids. The germline V gene encodes CDR1 GTSNPN and CDR2 SVGIG (reference sequence). Trimming pared 2 bases from V and 3 bases from J, leaving 17 bases between.

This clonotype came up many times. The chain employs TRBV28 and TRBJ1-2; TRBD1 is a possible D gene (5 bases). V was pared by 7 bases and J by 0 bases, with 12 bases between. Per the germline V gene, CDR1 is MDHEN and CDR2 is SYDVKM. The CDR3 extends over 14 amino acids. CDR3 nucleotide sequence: TGTGCCAGCATTCGGGACGTAGCTAACTATGGCTACACCTTC. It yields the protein CASIRDVANYGYTF.

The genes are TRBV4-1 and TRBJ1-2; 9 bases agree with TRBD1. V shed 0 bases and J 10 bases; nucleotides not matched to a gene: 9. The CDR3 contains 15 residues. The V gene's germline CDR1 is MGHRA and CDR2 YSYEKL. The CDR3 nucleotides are TGCGCCAGCAGCCAAGATGGGACAGGGACCTACAACTACACCTTC. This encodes CASSQDGTGTYNYTF.

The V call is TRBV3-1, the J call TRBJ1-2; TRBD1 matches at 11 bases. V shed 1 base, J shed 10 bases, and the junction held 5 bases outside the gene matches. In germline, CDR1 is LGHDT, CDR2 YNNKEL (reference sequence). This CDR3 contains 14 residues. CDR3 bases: TGTGCCAGCAGCCAAGTCCGGACAGGGGGCGACTACACCTTC. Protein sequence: CASSQVRTGGDYTF.

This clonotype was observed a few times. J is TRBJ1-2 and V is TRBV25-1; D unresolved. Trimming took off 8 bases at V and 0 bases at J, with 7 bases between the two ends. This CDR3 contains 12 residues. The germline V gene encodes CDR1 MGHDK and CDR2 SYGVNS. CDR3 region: CASRDSNYGYTF. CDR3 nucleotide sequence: TGTGCCAGCCGAGATTCTAACTATGGCTACACCTTC.

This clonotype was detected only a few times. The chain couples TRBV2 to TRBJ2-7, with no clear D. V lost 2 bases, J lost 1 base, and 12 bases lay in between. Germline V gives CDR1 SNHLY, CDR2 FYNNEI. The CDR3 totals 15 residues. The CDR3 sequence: CASSEMGMRSYEQYF. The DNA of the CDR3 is TGTGCCAGCAGTGAAATGGGGATGCGGTCCTACGAGCAGTACTTC. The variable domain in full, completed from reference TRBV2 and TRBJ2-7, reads EPEVTQTPSHQVTQMGQEVILRCVPISNHLYFYWYRQILGQKVEFLVSFYNNEISEKSEIFDDQFSVERPDGSNFTLKIRSTKLEDSAMYFCASSEMGMRSYEQYFGPGTRLTVT.

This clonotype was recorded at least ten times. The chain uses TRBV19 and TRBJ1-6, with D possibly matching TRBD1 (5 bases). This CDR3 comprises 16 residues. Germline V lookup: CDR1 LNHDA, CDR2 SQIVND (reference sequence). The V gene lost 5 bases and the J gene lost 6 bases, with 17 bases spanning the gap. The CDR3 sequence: CASSPSPGLPNSPLHF. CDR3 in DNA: TGTGCCAGTAGTCCAAGCCCAGGGCTTCCTAATTCACCCCTCCACTTT.

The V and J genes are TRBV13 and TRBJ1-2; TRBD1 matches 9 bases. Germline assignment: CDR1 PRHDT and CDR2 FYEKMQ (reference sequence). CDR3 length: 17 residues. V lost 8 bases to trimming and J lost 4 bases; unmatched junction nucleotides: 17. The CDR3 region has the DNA TGTGCCAGCGCCGACAGGGGGTTCGATGTGACCGGCTATGGCTACACCTTC. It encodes CASADRGFDVTGYGYTF.

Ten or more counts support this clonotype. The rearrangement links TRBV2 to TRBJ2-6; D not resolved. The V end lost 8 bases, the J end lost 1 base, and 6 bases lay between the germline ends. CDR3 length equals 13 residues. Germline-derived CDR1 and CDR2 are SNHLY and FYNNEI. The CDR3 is CASLESGANVLTF. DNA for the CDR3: TGTGCCAGCCTTGAATCTGGGGCCAACGTCCTGACTTTC.

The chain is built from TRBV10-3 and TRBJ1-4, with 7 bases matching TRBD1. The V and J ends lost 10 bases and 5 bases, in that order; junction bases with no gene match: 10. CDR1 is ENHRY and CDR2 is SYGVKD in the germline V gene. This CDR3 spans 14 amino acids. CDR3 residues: CATQSTGSNEKLFF. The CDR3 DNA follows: TGTGCCACCCAATCGACAGGGTCAAATGAAAAACTGTTTTTT.

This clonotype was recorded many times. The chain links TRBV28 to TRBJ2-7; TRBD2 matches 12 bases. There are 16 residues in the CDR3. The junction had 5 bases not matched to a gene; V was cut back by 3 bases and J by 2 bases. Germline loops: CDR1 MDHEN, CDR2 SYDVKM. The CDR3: CASSLSTSGGPYEQYF. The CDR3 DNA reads TGTGCCAGCAGTTTGTCGACTAGCGGGGGACCCTACGAGCAGTACTTC.

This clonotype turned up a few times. Written as DNA, the CDR3 is TGCAGCGTTGGCCCAAGAGGCAGGAACACTGAAGCTTTCTTT. Residues: CSVGPRGRNTEAFF. The chain couples TRBV29-1 to TRBJ1-1; D not certain. V gave up 4 bases and J gave up 1 base, with 13 bases separating them. CDR3 length equals 14 residues. The germline CDR1 and CDR2 sequences are SQVTM and ANQGSEA.